A selection of T cell receptor beta chains follows, all from one sample in a study of prognosis after radiotherapy for stage I lung cancer. Via MiXCR, TCRdb re-called the multiplex PCR reads, giving one row per CDR3 protein. This table has 50,000 to 75,000 distinct CDR3 sequences, about 25% appearing once. Sequenced material: PBMCs, taken before or after stereotactic body radiation therapy (not recorded which). The receptor source for this set is a donor aged 50 or older with non-small cell lung cancer. The CDR3 runs from the conserved cysteine through the conserved F or W. Each record gives: J gene, clone size, V gene, D gene, CDR3 DNA, CDR3 protein. The D gene is left open where the match is weak. Clone size is shown for a subset of rows, as once, few, many or a class of expanded clone.

TRBJ1-4	many	TRBV5-6	TRBD1	TGTGCCAGCAATCAACAGGGGGCCGGAAAACTGTTTTTT	CASNQQGAGKLFF
TRBJ2-3	many	TRBV20-1	TRBD2	TGCAGTGCTATCCCGGGGGGGGGCACAGATACGCAGTATTTT	CSAIPGGGTDTQYF
TRBJ2-3	many	TRBV28	TRBD2	TGTGCCAGCAGTCCCTCCGGGGGGCGGGGGGGTAACGATACGCAGTATTTT	CASSPSGGRGGNDTQYF
TRBJ1-2	many	TRBV4-1	-	TGCGCCAGCAGCCAAGATGAGGGCTATGGCTACACCTTC	CASSQDEGYGYTF
TRBJ2-2	many	TRBV12-3/TRBV12-4	TRBD1	TGTGCCAGCTGGACAGGAGCGAACACCGGGGAGCTGTTTTTT	CASWTGANTGELFF
TRBJ2-3	many	TRBV5-1	-	TGCGCCAGCAGCATAGCCCCAGGGGCCAGCACAGATACGCAGTATTTT	CASSIAPGASTDTQYF
TRBJ1-3	many	TRBV12-3/TRBV12-4	-	TGTGCCAGCACCCGGACATCTGGAAACACCATATATTTT	CASTRTSGNTIYF
TRBJ2-5	many	TRBV5-1	TRBD2	TGCGCCAGCAGTCACCGATTAGCGGGAGAAGAGACCCAGTACTTC	CASSHRLAGEETQYF
TRBJ1-5	many	TRBV28	-	TGTGCCAGCAGCCTCGGGGGTGGGTATAGCAATCAGCCCCAGCATTTT	CASSLGGGYSNQPQHF
TRBJ1-2	many	TRBV11-2	-	TGTGCCAGCAGCTTAGATCCCAGGGTTGACTATGGCTACACCTTC	CASSLDPRVDYGYTF
TRBJ1-2	-	TRBV19	-	TGTGCCAGTGTTGCCCTCTGCTATGATGGCTACACCTTC	CASVALCYDGYTF
TRBJ2-7	-	TRBV24-1	-	TGTGCCACCAGTGATCTCACCCCGGCACCACTAGTTCGGACCTACGAGCAGTACTTC	CATSDLTPAPLVRTYEQYF
TRBJ2-7	many	TRBV9	TRBD1	TGTGCCAGCAGCGTAGATTACAGGGGGCGAGAGCAGTACTTC	CASSVDYRGREQYF
TRBJ2-3	many	TRBV20-1	TRBD2	TGCAGTGCTAGAGATCACCTTAGCGGGGGGGCGACAGATACGCAGTATTTT	CSARDHLSGGATDTQYF
TRBJ2-7	many	TRBV28	TRBD1	TGTGCCAGCAGAGGACAGGGGGATGAAGAGCAGTACTTC	CASRGQGDEEQYF
TRBJ1-2	many	TRBV4-3	-	TGCGCCAGCAGCCAAGATTATGGAAGGGGGAGGAACTATGGCTACACCTTC	CASSQDYGRGRNYGYTF
TRBJ1-3	many	TRBV13	TRBD1	TGTGCCAGCAGCCAGGTCTCAGGACAGGGAACGTATTTT	CASSQVSGQGTYF
TRBJ2-2	-	TRBV6-1	-	TGTGCCAGCAGTGAAGTACAAGCCAACGGGGAGATGTTTTTT	CASSEVQANGEMFF
TRBJ2-2	many	TRBV12-3/TRBV12-4	-	TGTGCCAGCAGCCTTGCCCTTTCGAACACCGGGGAGCTGTTTTTT	CASSLALSNTGELFF
TRBJ1-1	many	TRBV3-1	-	TGTGCCAGCAGCCAAGGAGGACCAGCTTTCTTT	CASSQGGPAFF
TRBJ2-6	many	TRBV20-1	-	TGCAGTGCCCTTGACGGGGGCTCTGGGGCCAACGTCCTGACTTTC	CSALDGGSGANVLTF
TRBJ1-1	-	TRBV6-1	-	TGTGCCAGCAACGGGGCGCGGGGGCAAAGGGGAAAAACTGAAGCTTTCTTT	CASNGARGQRGKTEAFF
TRBJ1-1	many	TRBV11-2	TRBD1	TGTGCCAGCAGCCACGGACAGGTCGGCCGGGGAGGGAACACTGAAGCTTTCTTT	CASSHGQVGRGGNTEAFF
TRBJ2-3	-	TRBV6-1	TRBD1	TGTGCCAGCAGTCGAGGACAGGGGACAGATACGCAGTATTTT	CASSRGQGTDTQYF
TRBJ2-1	many	TRBV7-8	TRBD1	TGTGCCAGCAGCCTCCGGGACAGGACCCACAATGAGCAGTTCTTC	CASSLRDRTHNEQFF
TRBJ1-2	many	TRBV29-1	-	TGCAGCGTTGACCGGGAGAACTATGGCTACACCTTC	CSVDRENYGYTF
TRBJ1-1	many	TRBV7-9	-	TGTGCCAGCAGCTTGTCTGTAAGCAGGGACGACACTGAAGCTTTCTTT	CASSLSVSRDDTEAFF
TRBJ2-5	few	TRBV18	-	TGTGCCAGCTCACCTGCGCGGGCCACACCTCAGTACTTC	CASSPARATPQYF
TRBJ2-5	many	TRBV7-8	-	TGTGCCAGCAGCTTAATGGTATCTCTCCTAGGGGGGACCCAGTACTTC	CASSLMVSLLGGTQYF
TRBJ2-7	many	TRBV19	-	TGTGCCAGTAGCCGGGGACAAGGCGCCGAGCAGTACTTC	CASSRGQGAEQYF
TRBJ1-5	many	TRBV4-3	-	TGCGCCAGCAGCCAAGCCTTCAATCAGCCCCAGCATTTT	CASSQAFNQPQHF
TRBJ1-6	many	TRBV7-3	-	TGTGCCAGCAGCTTCGGGAAGCCGGGGTCACCCCTCCACTTT	CASSFGKPGSPLHF
TRBJ2-3	many	TRBV7-2	-	TGTGCCAGCAGGCCCACAGATACGCAGTATTTT	CASRPTDTQYF
TRBJ2-3	many	TRBV19	-	TGTGCCAGTAGTATCGGCAGCGGAGATACGCAGTATTTT	CASSIGSGDTQYF
TRBJ2-7	-	TRBV7-6	-	TGTGCCAGCAGCCCAGAGACGGGATTTAGGCAGTACTTC	CASSPETGFRQYF
TRBJ2-5	many	TRBV28	-	TGTGCCACCCTGGCCGGGGCGGTCGAGACCCAGTACTTC	CATLAGAVETQYF
TRBJ2-7	-	TRBV6-2/TRBV6-3	TRBD1	TGTGCCAGCAGTCTATATTCCGAGACAGGGTACTATGAGCAGTACTTC	CASSLYSETGYYEQYF
TRBJ2-2	many	TRBV11-3	-	TGTGCCAGCAGCTTAGTTAACACCGGGGAGCTGTTTTTT	CASSLVNTGELFF
TRBJ2-1	many	TRBV5-4	TRBD2	TGTGCCAGCAGCTTGGATCCTAGCGGATACTACAATGAGCAGTTCTTC	CASSLDPSGYYNEQFF
TRBJ1-5	many	TRBV5-1	-	TGCGCCAGCAGCTTGGACGGTAATCAGCCCCAGCATTTT	CASSLDGNQPQHF
TRBJ2-1	many	TRBV29-1	-	TGCAGCGCCCGAACGGGTTCCCTAGGGAATGAGCAGTTCTTC	CSARTGSLGNEQFF